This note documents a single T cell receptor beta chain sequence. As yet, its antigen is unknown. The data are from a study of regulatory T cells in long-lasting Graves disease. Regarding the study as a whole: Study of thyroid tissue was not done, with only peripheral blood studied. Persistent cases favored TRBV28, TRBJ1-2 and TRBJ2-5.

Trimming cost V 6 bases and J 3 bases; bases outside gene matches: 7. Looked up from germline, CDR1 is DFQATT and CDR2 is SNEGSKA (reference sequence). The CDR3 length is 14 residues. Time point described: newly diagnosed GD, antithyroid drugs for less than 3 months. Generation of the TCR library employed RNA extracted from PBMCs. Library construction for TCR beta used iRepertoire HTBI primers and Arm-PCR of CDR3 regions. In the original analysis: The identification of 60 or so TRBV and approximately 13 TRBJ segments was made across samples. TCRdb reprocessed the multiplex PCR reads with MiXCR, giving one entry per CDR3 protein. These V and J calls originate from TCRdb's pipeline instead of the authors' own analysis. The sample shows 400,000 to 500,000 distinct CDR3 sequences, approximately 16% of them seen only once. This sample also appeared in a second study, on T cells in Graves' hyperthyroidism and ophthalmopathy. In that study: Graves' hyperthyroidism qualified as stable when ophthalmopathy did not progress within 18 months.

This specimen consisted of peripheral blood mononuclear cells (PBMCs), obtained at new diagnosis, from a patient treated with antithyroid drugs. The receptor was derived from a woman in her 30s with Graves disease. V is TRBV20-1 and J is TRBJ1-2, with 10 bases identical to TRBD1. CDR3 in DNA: TGCAGTGCAAGACAGGGGGCCGGTGACTATGGCTACACCTTC. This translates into CSARQGAGDYGYTF.